This entry describes one T cell receptor beta chain. Antigen specificity is unknown. In all sorted populations, purity surpassed 98%. The investigators reverse transcribed all of the isolated RNA, so they sequenced expressed TCRB transcripts. Profiling relied on immunoSEQ multiplex PCR, and the TCRdb table lists in-frame clones only, not all of them. The sample has a few hundred thousand clones; over 7.5% are singletons. These data belong to a study of beta chain features in type 1 diabetes. Background on the study: No age, gender or cell yield differences were seen between patients and healthy donors. General study points: cDNA-based sequencing might over-represent cells highly expressing TCR. The study left unresolved whether HLA type influences TCRB rearrangement.

V lost 2 bases to trimming and J lost 0 bases, with 8 bases between them. CDR3 length: 15 residues. Per the germline V gene, CDR1 is SEHNR and CDR2 is FQNEAQ (reference sequence). Sequencing used naive CD4+ T cells from blood. This clonotype originated in a woman aged 18-29 years in good health. The J gene is TRBJ1-3, the V gene TRBV7-9; unclear D gene. CDR3 in amino acids: CASSLIVSSGNTIYF. The CDR3 DNA is TGTGCCAGCAGCTTAATCGTCAGCTCTGGAAACACCATATATTTT. The entire variable domain, with the rest obtained from reference TRBV7-9 and TRBJ1-3, is as follows: DTGVSQNPRHKITKRGQNVTFRCDPISEHNRLYWYRQTLGQGPEFLTYFQNEAQLEKSRLLSDRFSAERPKGSFSTLEIQRTEQGDSAMYLCASSLIVSSGNTIYFGEGSWLTVV.